This passage covers 30 T cell receptor beta chains from one sample sequenced in a study of shared clonotypes between healthy human individuals (dated by TCRdb to 2019 to 2021). CD8 naive samples were obtained by positive selection for CCR7 among CD45RO-negative cells, yielding a CD45RA+CCR7+ population from which TemRA cells were excluded. Library creation used the immunoSEQ multiplex PCR assay. The immuneACCESS repertoire file appears here via TCRdb, limited to in-frame rearrangements. These files lack a portion of the clones; in checked studies, under half of the deficit traces to unresolved V genes, and the cause of the others is not known. The sample data list around 600,000 clones, and approximately 96% of these were observed just once. The biggest ten clones account for over 0.1% of the sample. Sequencing input: naive CD8+ T cells sorted from blood. The sample's cell subset or site label, in plain terms: CD45RA+CCR7+. All receptors come from a woman in her thirties in good health.

This chain's CDR3 is CASSQGLAEYYEQYF. The CDR3 DNA sequence: TGCGCCAGCAGCCAAGGACTTGCGGAATACTACGAGCAGTACTTC. The chain recombines TRBV4-1 with TRBJ2-7, with no clear D. The germline V gene encodes CDR1 MGHRA and CDR2 YSYEKL. Trimming removed 1 base from V and 3 bases from J, with 13 bases in between. This CDR3 region has 15 residues.

V usage is TRBV19 and J usage is TRBJ2-1; 8 bases fit TRBD1. Germline V gene sequence: CDR1 LNHDA, CDR2 SQIVND (reference sequence). Trimming removed 5 bases from V and 5 bases from J; junction bases left unmatched: 11. The CDR3 consists of 16 residues. Here the CDR3 DNA reads TGTGCCAGTAGTGGCTGGACAGGGAGGTTTGACAATGAGCAGTTCTTC. Translation gives CASSGWTGRFDNEQFF. The complete variable domain, with remaining parts taken from reference TRBV19 and TRBJ2-1, reads DGGITQSPKYLFRKEGQNVTLSCEQNLNHDAMYWYRQDPGQGLRLIYYSQIVNDFQKGDIAEGYSVSREKKESFPLTVTSAQKNPTAFYLCASSGWTGRFDNEQFFGPGTRLTVL.

V usage is TRBV6-5 and J usage is TRBJ2-2; the match to TRBD2 covers 8 bases. Germline CDR1 and CDR2: MNHEY and SVGAGI. After removal of 2 bases from V and 4 bases from J, the junction contained 3 bases not matched to a gene. This CDR3 contains 15 residues. This CDR3 reads CASSYGAGGTGELFF. The CDR3 DNA sequence: TGTGCCAGCAGTTACGGTGCGGGGGGCACCGGGGAGCTGTTTTTT.

The chain joins TRBV28 to TRBJ1-5; D unclear. This CDR3 has 16 amino acids. V shed 2 bases and J shed 1 base, with 12 bases lying between them. The germline V gene encodes CDR1 MDHEN and CDR2 SYDVKM. DNA for the CDR3: TGTGCCAGCAGTTTACGTAGGGAGGTGAGCAATCAGCCCCAGCATTTT. Protein sequence: CASSLRREVSNQPQHF.

The chain carries TRBV5-1 and TRBJ2-5; 8 bases are shared with TRBD1. Germline CDR1 SGHRS, CDR2 YFSETQ. The CDR3 runs to 14 residues. V lost 3 bases and J lost 3; bases outside the gene matches: 4. The CDR3 loop is CASSSYRGKETQYF. The CDR3 DNA follows: TGCGCCAGCAGCTCGTACAGGGGGAAAGAGACCCAGTACTTC.

This rearrangement joins TRBV28 to TRBJ2-7; the match to TRBD2 covers 8 bases. CDR1 is MDHEN and CDR2 is SYDVKM in the germline V gene. The CDR3 has 15 residues. V was clipped by 5 bases and J by 2 bases; unmatched bases: 8. This CDR3 reads CASSRVTSVPYEQYF. Here the CDR3 DNA reads TGTGCCAGCAGTCGCGTGACTAGCGTACCCTACGAGCAGTACTTC.

CDR3 residues: CASSWQGGWLDYGYTF. The DNA of the CDR3 is TGTGCCAGCTCGTGGCAGGGGGGTTGGTTGGACTATGGCTACACCTTC. This chain links TRBV28 with TRBJ1-2; TRBD1 aligns across 7 bases. After removal of 8 bases from V and 3 bases from J, the junction contained 15 bases not matched to a gene. There are 16 residues in the CDR3. Germline CDR1 MDHEN, CDR2 SYDVKM.

This chain joins TRBV4-1 and TRBJ2-7; possibly TRBD1 for D (7 bases). This CDR3 is built from 14 residues. CDR1 MGHRA and CDR2 YSYEKL come from the germline V gene. V shed 1 base and J shed 5 bases, with 12 bases lying between them. The CDR3 bases are TGCGCCAGCAGCCAAGTTGGAGGGGGCGACGAGCAGTACTTC. Translating it yields CASSQVGGGDEQYF.

The CDR3 protein is CASSLGGQGGRAFF. The DNA of the CDR3 is TGTGCCAGCAGCTTAGGCGGACAGGGTGGGAGAGCTTTCTTT. The rearrangement links TRBV7-9 to TRBJ1-1; 8 bases line up with TRBD1. J gave up 10 bases and V 1 base, and 8 bases lay outside the gene matches. The CDR3 extends over 14 amino acids. CDR1 is SEHNR and CDR2 is FQNEAQ in the germline V gene (reference sequence).

The chain carries TRBV11-2 and TRBJ1-1; TRBD1 agrees at 7 bases. Germline V gene lookup returns CDR1 SGHAT and CDR2 FQNNGV. The CDR3 consists of 15 residues. Germline trimming cut 1 base from V and 6 bases from J; bases unmatched to any gene: 8. As DNA, the CDR3 is TGTGCCAGCAGCTTAGTGATCAGGGGGACGCCTGAAGCTTTCTTT. This encodes CASSLVIRGTPEAFF.

This chain uses TRBV28 with TRBJ2-5, with 9 bases lining up with TRBD2. The CDR3 loop spans 15 amino acids. Germline V gene sequence: CDR1 MDHEN, CDR2 SYDVKM. V dropped 7 bases and J dropped 4; count of bases not matched to a gene: 10. CDR3 residues: CASTPRSGRGETQYF. The CDR3 nucleotides are TGTGCCAGCACTCCTCGTAGCGGGAGAGGAGAGACCCAGTACTTC. Drawing the rest from reference TRBV28 and TRBJ2-5, the complete variable domain is DVKVTQSSRYLVKRTGEKVFLECVQDMDHENMFWYRQDPGLGLRLIYFSYDVKMKEKGDIPEGYSVSREKKERFSLILESASTNQTSMYLCASTPRSGRGETQYFGPGTRLLVL.

The genes are TRBV30 and TRBJ2-7; TRBD2 aligns across 7 bases. Losses at the gene ends were 3 bases for V and 1 base for J; bases not matched to a gene: 6. The CDR3 spans 14 residues. Looked up from germline, CDR1 is GTSNPN and CDR2 is SVGIG (reference sequence). CDR3 sequence (DNA): TGTGCCTGGAGCTGGCTAGCGGATTCCTACGAGCAGTACTTC. Amino acid sequence: CAWSWLADSYEQYF.

This clone was seen once. The chain uses TRBV27 and TRBJ2-2, with TRBD1 as a possible D gene (6 bases). The CDR3 length is 16 residues. Trimming cost V 7 bases and J 6 bases, with 21 bases left between them. CDR1 and CDR2 (germline): MNHEY, SMNVEV (reference sequence). The CDR3 region is CASTYIQGRGAGELFF. CDR3 DNA: TGTGCCAGCACCTATATACAGGGAAGGGGCGCCGGGGAGCTGTTTTTT.

The chain links TRBV11-1 to TRBJ1-2; 12 nucleotides match TRBD1. V lost 5 bases and J lost 10; bases outside the gene matches: 8. The CDR3 loop spans 14 amino acids. The V gene's germline CDR1 is SGHAT and CDR2 FQDESV (reference sequence). The CDR3 is CASSVTGTGGAYTF. The CDR3 coding sequence is TGTGCCAGCAGCGTAACCGGGACAGGGGGCGCCTACACCTTC.

The genes are TRBV6-6 and TRBJ2-7, with 8 bases lining up with TRBD2. Per germline, CDR1 MNHNY and CDR2 SVGAGI (reference sequence). The CDR3 is made up of 13 amino acids. V shed 8 bases and J 3 bases; nucleotides not matched to a gene: 6. The CDR3 loop reads CASGSGMGYEQYF. The DNA of the CDR3 is TGTGCCAGCGGTAGCGGGATGGGCTACGAGCAGTACTTC.

The V and J genes are TRBV19 and TRBJ2-2; 11 bases match TRBD2. After removal of 2 bases from V and 2 bases from J, the junction contained 7 bases not matched to a gene. Per germline, CDR1 LNHDA and CDR2 SQIVND (reference sequence). This CDR3 has 18 amino acids. The CDR3 DNA is TGTGCCAGTAGTATACCACTTAGCGGGAGGGCTAACACCGGGGAGCTGTTTTTT. Residues: CASSIPLSGRANTGELFF. Full variable domain (remainder filled in from reference TRBV19 and TRBJ2-2): DGGITQSPKYLFRKEGQNVTLSCEQNLNHDAMYWYRQDPGQGLRLIYYSQIVNDFQKGDIAEGYSVSREKKESFPLTVTSAQKNPTAFYLCASSIPLSGRANTGELFFGEGSRLTVL.

V is TRBV19 and J is TRBJ1-1; a possible D gene is TRBD1 (5 bases). This CDR3 spans 12 amino acids. Trimming took off 5 bases at V and 4 bases at J, with 8 bases between the two ends. Per the germline V gene, CDR1 is LNHDA and CDR2 is SQIVND (reference sequence). As DNA, the CDR3 is TGTGCCAGTAGTGGGGGGGGCACTGAAGCTTTCTTT. Amino acids: CASSGGGTEAFF. Together with reference TRBV19 and TRBJ1-1, the CDR3 gives the full variable domain: DGGITQSPKYLFRKEGQNVTLSCEQNLNHDAMYWYRQDPGQGLRLIYYSQIVNDFQKGDIAEGYSVSREKKESFPLTVTSAQKNPTAFYLCASSGGGTEAFFGQGTRLTVV.

The V and J genes are TRBV6-1 and TRBJ2-7; 10 bases match TRBD1. The trim removed 8 bases at V and 3 bases at J, leaving 7 bases unmatched. Germline CDR1 MNHNS, CDR2 SASEGT. The CDR3 covers 14 residues. The CDR3 spells CASRQTGGVYEQYF. The DNA for the CDR3 is TGTGCCAGCCGCCAGACAGGGGGCGTCTACGAGCAGTACTTC.

This clone showed up just a few times. This chain joins TRBV2 and TRBJ2-5; 8 bases line up with TRBD2. V lost 2 bases and J lost 4; bases outside the gene matches: 12. Germline V gene data show CDR1 as SNHLY and CDR2 as FYNNEI. The CDR3 covers 17 residues. This chain's CDR3 is CASSEMGLALAGETQYF. The DNA for the CDR3 is TGTGCCAGCAGTGAAATGGGCCTAGCCCTAGCGGGAGAGACCCAGTACTTC. The variable domain in full, with the rest retrieved from reference TRBV2 and TRBJ2-5, is EPEVTQTPSHQVTQMGQEVILRCVPISNHLYFYWYRQILGQKVEFLVSFYNNEISEKSEIFDDQFSVERPDGSNFTLKIRSTKLEDSAMYFCASSEMGLALAGETQYFGPGTRLLVL.

V is TRBV7-2 and J is TRBJ1-2; possibly TRBD1 for D (6 bases). Trimming cost V 4 bases and J 1 base, with 22 bases left between them. The germline gives CDR1 SGHTA, CDR2 FQGNSA. The CDR3 extends over 18 amino acids. The CDR3 sequence is CASSSRTATLHLNYGYTF. The CDR3 DNA reads as TGTGCCAGCAGCTCCCGGACAGCCACTCTCCATCTTAACTATGGCTACACCTTC.

The chain couples TRBV9 to TRBJ2-3, with unresolved D. V was pared by 1 base and J by 4 bases, with 10 bases between. CDR1 and CDR2 (germline): SGDLS, YYNGEE. This CDR3 is 14 amino acids long. For the CDR3, the DNA is TGTGCCAGCAGCGTAATCGATACATCAGATACGCAGTATTTT. Translation gives CASSVIDTSDTQYF.

The chain uses TRBV2 and TRBJ2-1; 11 bases agree with TRBD2. The CDR3 covers 15 residues. CDR1 and CDR2 (germline): SNHLY, FYNNEI. V trimming: 7 bases; J trimming: 7 bases; junction bases outside the gene matches: 9. CDR3 DNA sequence: TGTGCCAGCAATCCTAGCGGGAGGCCGGGGAATGAGCAGTTCTTC. Residues: CASNPSGRPGNEQFF.

This chain connects TRBV4-2 to TRBJ1-1; D unresolved. Looked up from germline, CDR1 is LGHNA and CDR2 is YNFKEQ. The CDR3 is made up of 14 amino acids. V lost 2 bases and J 1 base, leaving 8 bases between the germline ends. CDR3 sequence (DNA): TGTGCCAGCAGCCAACAACAGTCGAACACTGAAGCTTTCTTT. This translates into CASSQQQSNTEAFF.

To note about this clone: Other DNA variants within this sample encode the same CDR3. The V and J genes are TRBV19 and TRBJ1-1; D is undetermined. Trimming removed 0 bases at V and 3 bases at J, with 8 bases between. Germline V lookup: CDR1 LNHDA, CDR2 SQIVND (reference sequence). There are 14 residues in the CDR3. CDR3 residues: CASSIDLEDTEAFF. Here the CDR3 DNA reads TGTGCCAGTAGTATAGATCTCGAGGACACTGAAGCTTTCTTT.

The chain carries TRBV11-3 and TRBJ2-3; 9 positions match TRBD2. Germline CDR1 is SGHNT and CDR2 is YENEEA. V was pared by 1 base and J by 5 bases, with 10 bases of the junction left unmatched. The CDR3 is made up of 17 amino acids. The CDR3 DNA reads as TGTGCCAGCAGCTTAGGCCGGCGGGAGGGCCGGGGAGATACGCAGTATTTT. Protein: CASSLGRREGRGDTQYF.

The J gene is TRBJ2-7, the V gene TRBV6-5; D gene ambiguous. The CDR3 runs to 13 residues. The ends were cut back, 2 bases at V and 3 bases at J, with 8 bases in the middle. Germline-derived CDR1 and CDR2 are MNHEY and SVGAGI. DNA for the CDR3: TGTGCCAGCAGTTACGGTCTCTTCTACGAGCAGTACTTC. Its translation: CASSYGLFYEQYF.

This rearrangement joins TRBV7-9 to TRBJ2-7; 7 bases are shared with TRBD1. Germline V lookup: CDR1 SEHNR, CDR2 FQNEAQ (reference sequence). This CDR3 has 13 residues. V gave up 5 bases and J gave up 3 bases; unmatched junction bases: 4. In DNA form, the CDR3 reads TGTGCCAGCAGCAACCGACAGGGCTACGAGCAGTACTTC. This encodes CASSNRQGYEQYF.

The gene calls are TRBV4-1 and TRBJ1-1; unclear D gene. This CDR3 is built from 14 residues. The germline V and J ends were trimmed by 2 bases and 6 bases, with 13 bases remaining between them. From germline, CDR1 is MGHRA and CDR2 YSYEKL. The CDR3, as DNA: TGCGCCAGCAGCCAAAATGGGGTAGGCGCTGAAGCTTTCTTT. Its protein is CASSQNGVGAEAFF.

Of note for this clone: Other DNA sequences from this sample encode an identical CDR3 as well. This chain links TRBV6-5 with TRBJ2-7, with TRBD1 identical over 7 bases. Germline CDR1 is MNHEY and CDR2 is SVGAGI. The CDR3 contains 14 residues. Unmatched junction bases numbered 2, after V lost 2 bases and J lost 1 base. CDR3: CASSYGDSSYEQYF. CDR3 nucleotide sequence: TGTGCCAGCAGTTACGGGGACAGTTCCTACGAGCAGTACTTC.

The rearrangement joins TRBV4-2 to TRBJ1-3; no reliable D call. Looked up from germline, CDR1 is LGHNA and CDR2 is YNFKEQ. V lost 0 bases and J 0 bases, leaving 6 bases between the germline ends. The CDR3 runs to 15 residues. The CDR3 DNA is TGTGCCAGCAGCCAAGACCCGAGCTCTGGAAACACCATATATTTT. It translates to CASSQDPSSGNTIYF.